The rows below give T cell receptor beta chains drawn from one sample of a study of CD8 T cells in Susac syndrome. TCRdb passed the immunoSEQ multiplex PCR reads through MiXCR, listing each CDR3 protein once. The top ten hold approximately 0.2% of the sample, which has fewer than 350,000 distinct CDR3 sequences, 70% to 90% seen once. The sample was CD8+ T cells from PBMCs. The source is a human donor with multiple sclerosis. CDR3s include the opening cysteine and the closing phenylalanine or tryptophan. Not every row has a clone size; where given, it reads once, few, many or a size class.

CDR3aa,abundance,v_gene,j_gene
CASSRPILAGGLRDTQYF,NA,TRBV12-3/TRBV12-4,TRBJ2-3
CATQPSGEVQETQYF,NA,TRBV18,TRBJ2-5
CASHPGLAGGFRYNEQFF,NA,TRBV27,TRBJ2-1
CASRKSALHEQYF,NA,TRBV2,TRBJ2-7
CASSLVLAGGYNEQFF,NA,TRBV7-9,TRBJ2-1
CASSLTGGSSGANVLTF,few,TRBV27,TRBJ2-6
CASSLAPSSYNEQFF,few,TRBV7-9,TRBJ2-1
CSVVKPWGSHRGSNEQYF,NA,TRBV29-1,TRBJ2-7
CASSPRGSSGRHANEQFF,NA,TRBV3-1,TRBJ2-1
CASSLEESVRTGELFF,NA,TRBV27,TRBJ2-2
CASSHILDGETYEQYF,NA,TRBV23-1,TRBJ2-7
CASRLDGTGSLPGYTF,NA,TRBV5-6,TRBJ1-2
CASSLDGGQETQYF,NA,TRBV7-8,TRBJ2-5
CAWTSGPDTQYF,NA,TRBV30,TRBJ2-3
CASIQAAGAGELFF,NA,TRBV6-5,TRBJ2-2
CASSARDRRMNTEAFF,once,TRBV3-1,TRBJ1-1
CASTERENYGYTF,NA,TRBV7-9,TRBJ1-2
CASGPYARELFF,once,TRBV27,TRBJ2-2
CASSSLAGSLYEQYF,NA,TRBV19,TRBJ2-7
CSVVSRGGHGYTF,NA,TRBV29-1,TRBJ1-2
CASSTGRGGNQPQHF,NA,TRBV19,TRBJ1-5
CASSPYRGRGKNIQYF,NA,TRBV6-1,TRBJ2-4
CASSLSWEGEQYF,NA,TRBV27,TRBJ2-7
CASSLQGTGFSSGNTIYF,NA,TRBV27,TRBJ1-3
CASSQRPGAPSSRRGFRTYEQYF,once,TRBV3-1,TRBJ2-7
CSVEETGAEQYF,NA,TRBV29-1,TRBJ2-7
CASSISNEGKDTEAFF,NA,TRBV19,TRBJ1-1
CASSLTSGNEQFF,NA,TRBV11-3,TRBJ2-1
CASGELAGPGELFF,once,TRBV10-2,TRBJ2-2
CASSEASPYSTGDTGELFF,few,TRBV2,TRBJ2-2
CASQSGLAAYNEQFF,NA,TRBV19,TRBJ2-1
CASSPGTGARYGYTF,NA,TRBV4-2,TRBJ1-2
CASRHPGKPYTGELFF,NA,TRBV27,TRBJ2-2
CASSQDVAGGLGLQDTQYF,NA,TRBV3-1,TRBJ2-3
CASSFTGEGDTEAFF,once,TRBV28,TRBJ1-1
CASSLGSQAGAGYNEQFF,once,TRBV5-1,TRBJ2-1
CASSLTGSRPEAFF,NA,TRBV4-1,TRBJ1-1
CATSSTGRSYEQYF,NA,TRBV15,TRBJ2-7
CATSDSTVGETQYF,few,TRBV24-1,TRBJ2-5
CASSQEEAVNTEAFF,NA,TRBV4-3,TRBJ1-1
CASSLGGVVYYDNEQFF,once,TRBV27,TRBJ2-1
CASTLMGDSYEQYF,NA,TRBV28,TRBJ2-7
CASSLYGGTEAFF,NA,TRBV27,TRBJ1-1
CATSDLYPNNEQFF,few,TRBV24-1,TRBJ2-1